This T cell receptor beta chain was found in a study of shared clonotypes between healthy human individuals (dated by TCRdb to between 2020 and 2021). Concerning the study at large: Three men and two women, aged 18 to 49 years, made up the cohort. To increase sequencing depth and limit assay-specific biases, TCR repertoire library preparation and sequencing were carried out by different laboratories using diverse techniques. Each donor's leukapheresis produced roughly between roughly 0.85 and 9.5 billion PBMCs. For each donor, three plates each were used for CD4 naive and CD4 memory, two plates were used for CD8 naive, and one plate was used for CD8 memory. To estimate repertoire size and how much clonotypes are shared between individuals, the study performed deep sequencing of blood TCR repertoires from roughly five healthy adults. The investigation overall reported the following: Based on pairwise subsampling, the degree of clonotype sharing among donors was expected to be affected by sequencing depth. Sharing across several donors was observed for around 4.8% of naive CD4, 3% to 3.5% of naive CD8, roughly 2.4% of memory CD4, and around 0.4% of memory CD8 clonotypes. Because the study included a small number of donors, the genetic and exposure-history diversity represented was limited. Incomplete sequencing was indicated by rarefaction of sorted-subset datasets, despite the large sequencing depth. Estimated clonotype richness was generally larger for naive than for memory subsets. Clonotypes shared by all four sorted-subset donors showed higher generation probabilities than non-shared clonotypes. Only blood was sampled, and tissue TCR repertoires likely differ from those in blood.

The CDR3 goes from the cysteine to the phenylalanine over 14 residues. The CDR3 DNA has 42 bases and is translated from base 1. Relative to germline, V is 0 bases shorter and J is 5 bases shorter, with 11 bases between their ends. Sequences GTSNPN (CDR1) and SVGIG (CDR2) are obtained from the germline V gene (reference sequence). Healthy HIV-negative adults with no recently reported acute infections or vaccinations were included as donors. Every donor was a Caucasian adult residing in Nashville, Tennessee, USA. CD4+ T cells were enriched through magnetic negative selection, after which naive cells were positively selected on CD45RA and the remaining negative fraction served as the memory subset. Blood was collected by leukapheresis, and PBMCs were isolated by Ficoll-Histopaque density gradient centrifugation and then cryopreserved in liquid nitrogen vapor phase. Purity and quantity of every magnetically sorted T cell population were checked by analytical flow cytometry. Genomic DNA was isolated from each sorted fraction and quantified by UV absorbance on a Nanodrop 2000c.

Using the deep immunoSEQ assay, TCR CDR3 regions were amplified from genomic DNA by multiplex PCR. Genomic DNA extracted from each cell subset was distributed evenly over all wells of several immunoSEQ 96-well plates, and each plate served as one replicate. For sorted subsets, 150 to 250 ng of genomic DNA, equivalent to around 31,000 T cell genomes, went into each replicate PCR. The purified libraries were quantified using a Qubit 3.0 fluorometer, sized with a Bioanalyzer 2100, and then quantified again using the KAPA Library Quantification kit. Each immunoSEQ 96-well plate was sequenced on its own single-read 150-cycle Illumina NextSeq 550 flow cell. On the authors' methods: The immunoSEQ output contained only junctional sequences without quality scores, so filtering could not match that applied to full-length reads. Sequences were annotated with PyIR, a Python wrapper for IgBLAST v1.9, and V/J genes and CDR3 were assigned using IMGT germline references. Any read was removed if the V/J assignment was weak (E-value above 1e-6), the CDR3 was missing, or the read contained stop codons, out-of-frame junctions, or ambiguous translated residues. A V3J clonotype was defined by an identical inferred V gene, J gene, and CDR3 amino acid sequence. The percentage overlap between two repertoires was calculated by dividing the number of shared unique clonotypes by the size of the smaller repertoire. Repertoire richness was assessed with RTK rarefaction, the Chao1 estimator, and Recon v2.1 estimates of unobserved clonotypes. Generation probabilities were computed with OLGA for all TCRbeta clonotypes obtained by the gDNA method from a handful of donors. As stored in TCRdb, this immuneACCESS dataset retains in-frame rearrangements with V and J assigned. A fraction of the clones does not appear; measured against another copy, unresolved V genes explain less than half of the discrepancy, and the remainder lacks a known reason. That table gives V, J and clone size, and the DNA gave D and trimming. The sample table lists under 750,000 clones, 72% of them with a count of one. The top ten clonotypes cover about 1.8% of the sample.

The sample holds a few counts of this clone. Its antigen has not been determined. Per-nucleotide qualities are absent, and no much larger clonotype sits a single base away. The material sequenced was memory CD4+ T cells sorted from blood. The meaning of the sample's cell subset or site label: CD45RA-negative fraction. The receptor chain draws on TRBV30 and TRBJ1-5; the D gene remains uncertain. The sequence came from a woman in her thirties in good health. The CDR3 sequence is CAWSVSQVHQPQHF. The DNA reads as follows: TGTGCCTGGAGTGTCAGTCAGGTCCATCAGCCCCAGCATTTT. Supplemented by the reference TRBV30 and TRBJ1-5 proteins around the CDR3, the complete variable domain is SQTIHQWPATLVQPVGSPLSLECTVEGTSNPNLYWYRQAAGRGLQLLFYSVGIGQISSEVPQNLSASRPQDRQFILSSKKLLLSDSGFYLCAWSVSQVHQPQHFGDGTRLSIL.